This TCR beta chain was identified in a study of shared clonotypes between healthy human individuals. The CDR3 loop spans 15 amino acids. The germline V gene has CDR1 SGHRS and CDR2 YFSETQ. Between the trimmed V and J ends, which lost 0 bases and 1 base, there was a span of 11 bases. TCRdb keeps only in-frame clones here, not all; method: immunoSEQ multiplex PCR. The table has approximately 1,500,000 clones, 95% to 99% seen once. This clone was observed a single time. What it binds is unknown. Study results and caveats: Compared with memory subsets, naive subsets generally had larger estimated richness.

The receptor was derived from a man in his thirties or forties in good health. The sequencing sample was made of naive CD4+ T cells sorted from blood. Subset: CD45RA+ positively selected. V usage is TRBV5-1 and J usage is TRBJ2-7; D is unclear. CDR3 sequence reads: CASSLAIVRSYEQYF. The CDR3 DNA follows: TGCGCCAGCAGCTTGGCGATCGTAAGATCCTACGAGCAGTACTTC.